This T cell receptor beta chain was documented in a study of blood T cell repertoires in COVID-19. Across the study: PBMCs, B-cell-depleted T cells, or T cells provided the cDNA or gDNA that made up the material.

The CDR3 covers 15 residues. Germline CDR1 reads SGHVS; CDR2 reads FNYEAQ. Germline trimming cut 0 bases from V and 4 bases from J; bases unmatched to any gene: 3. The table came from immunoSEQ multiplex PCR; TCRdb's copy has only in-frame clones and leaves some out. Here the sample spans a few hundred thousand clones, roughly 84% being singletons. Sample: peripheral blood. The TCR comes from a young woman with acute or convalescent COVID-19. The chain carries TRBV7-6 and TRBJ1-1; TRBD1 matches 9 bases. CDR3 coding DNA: TGTGCCAGCAGCTTAGCCGGGACAGGGAGCACTGAAGCTTTCTTT. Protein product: CASSLAGTGSTEAFF.